Sequencing of this T cell receptor beta chain was carried out in a study of T cell responses to AZD1222 COVID-19 vaccine. Overall study results and limits: Among the donors, most were white British and more were female, and clonal diversity was possibly underestimated. Within unmutated variant regions lay the reported targets of nearly half of spike-specific TCRs.

Assay used: immunoSEQ multiplex PCR; TCRdb lists only in-frame clones, some missing. The sample includes about 110,000 clones, roughly 80% of them seen just once. CDR3 length equals 12 residues. The V gene lost 6 bases and the J gene lost 2 bases, with 7 bases spanning the gap. Germline V gene data show CDR1 as MNHEY and CDR2 as SVGAGI. As concerns this clone: Its antigen is unknown.

The chain carries TRBV6-5 and TRBJ1-2; no firm D call. The receptor comes from an adult in good health. The sequenced sample was peripheral blood, obtained on day 0 of AZD1222 vaccination. The CDR3 sequence is CASRDRNYGYTF. CDR3 nucleotide sequence: TGTGCCAGCAGGGACCGAAACTATGGCTACACCTTC.